This T cell receptor beta chain was retrieved from a study of shared clonotypes between healthy human individuals. TCRdb's table, derived via immunoSEQ multiplex PCR, lists solely in-frame clones and lacks some. The sample lists 2 million to 2.5 million clones, 95% occurring once. Trimming removed 6 bases from V and 10 bases from J; junction bases left unmatched: 7. The germline gives CDR1 DFQATT, CDR2 SNEGSKA (reference sequence). This CDR3 contains 11 residues. Sequenced input: naive CD4+ T cells sorted from blood. As for subset: CD45RA+ positively selected. This chain uses TRBV20-1 with TRBJ1-1, with 8 bases fitting TRBD1. The clonotype originates from a man aged 18 to 29 in good health. The CDR3 here is CSAETGEVAFF. The CDR3 DNA sequence: TGCAGTGCGGAGACAGGGGAAGTAGCTTTCTTT.